The 23 T cell receptor beta chains below were found in one sample sequenced in a study of T cell repertoires in cytomegalovirus infection. Which antigens these TCRs recognize remains unknown. In TCRdb, the reads were re-called with MiXCR into one record per CDR3 protein. The table lists some 940,000 distinct CDR3 sequences, roughly 30% of them singletons. The sequenced sample was cultured CD8+ T cells from PBMCs, obtained from culture after CMV antigen stimulation. All receptors derive from a human donor in good health (CMV status not recorded). Some clones in this sample may be carry-over from other donors' samples.

There are a few counts of this clonotype. CDR3 in amino acids: CSARSYSTSQPQHF. As DNA, the CDR3 is TGCAGTGCTAGAAGTTACAGTACTTCGCAGCCCCAGCATTTT. The chain uses TRBV20-1 and TRBJ1-5; D not certain. Trimming left V 2 bases short and J 7 bases short, with 15 bases between. The CDR3 sequence is 14 residues long. The germline CDR1 and CDR2 sequences are DFQATT and SNEGSKA (reference sequence).

This clonotype occurred many times. The rearrangement joins TRBV7-6 to TRBJ2-1; 9 positions match TRBD2. With 2 bases clipped from V and 7 bases from J, the junction kept 12 bases outside the gene matches. Germline CDR1 is SGHVS and CDR2 is FNYEAQ. This CDR3 has 17 residues. The CDR3 nucleotides are TGTGCCAGCAGCTTAACAACAATTCTAGCGGGGTTGAATGAGCAGTTCTTC. As protein: CASSLTTILAGLNEQFF.

This clonotype was detected ten times or more. The chain has TRBV24-1 and TRBJ2-5; TRBD2 agrees at 7 bases. This CDR3 contains 15 residues. Germline loops: CDR1 KGHDR, CDR2 SFDVKD. With V trimmed by 5 bases and J by 4 bases, 9 bases remained unmatched. CDR3 DNA: TGTGCCACCAGTGGCCCAGCGGGGCCAGGAGAGACCCAGTACTTC. Translating gives CATSGPAGPGETQYF.

This chain uses TRBV7-9 with TRBJ2-3; D is possibly TRBD2 (6 bases). Germline CDR1 and CDR2: SEHNR and FQNEAQ (reference sequence). Trimming removed 4 bases at V and 7 bases at J, with 18 bases between. This CDR3 has 15 residues. The chain's CDR3 is CASSSPEDGSNTQYF. The CDR3 DNA reads TGTGCCAGCAGCTCCCCGGAGGACGGGAGTAATACGCAGTATTTT.

The rearrangement joins TRBV12-3 or TRBV12-4 to TRBJ2-1; 7 bases align to TRBD1. The CDR3 is 16 amino acids. J was trimmed by 6 bases and V by 2 bases; bases with no gene match: 10. CDR3 bases: TGTGCCAGCAGTTTACGCCTGACAGGGTCTGGCAATGAGCAGTTCTTC. Residues: CASSLRLTGSGNEQFF.

The V and J genes are TRBV6-2 or TRBV6-3 and TRBJ2-7; D is perhaps TRBD1 (5 bases). V was trimmed by 8 bases and J by 1 base, leaving 15 bases between them. There are 14 residues in the CDR3. Per germline, CDR1 MNHEY and CDR2 SVGEGT. The CDR3 sequence: CASCGFQGSYEQYV. The CDR3 nucleotides are TGTGCCAGCTGCGGTTTTCAGGGTTCCTACGAGCAGTACGTC.

This clonotype was observed many times. The V and J genes are TRBV6-6 and TRBJ1-4, with D possibly TRBD1 on 5 matching bases. Germline V gene data show CDR1 as MNHNY and CDR2 as SVGAGI (reference sequence). V was cut by 2 bases and J by 4 bases, with 11 bases left in between. CDR3 length: 15 residues. The CDR3 protein is CASSYGGGGNEKLFF. CDR3 nucleotide sequence: TGTGCCAGCAGTTACGGGGGGGGTGGTAATGAAAAACTGTTTTTT.

The table lists this clonotype with a few counts. This chain joins TRBV6-2 or TRBV6-3 and TRBJ2-7; the D gene is possibly TRBD2 (7 bases). The CDR3 sequence is 16 residues long. Germline CDR1 is MNHEY and CDR2 is SVGEGT. The ends were cut back, 0 bases at V and 5 bases at J, with 17 bases in the middle. CDR3 in amino acids: CASSYSRGGGFDEQYV. CDR3 nucleotide sequence: TGTGCCAGCAGTTACTCACGGGGCGGGGGCTTCGACGAGCAGTACGTC.

The rearrangement joins TRBV10-3 to TRBJ1-2; possibly TRBD1 for D (5 bases). Trimming took off 7 bases at V and 8 bases at J, with 23 bases between the two ends. The CDR3 is 15 residues long. Looked up from germline, CDR1 is ENHRY and CDR2 is SYGVKD. CDR3 sequence reads: CAIMKLDTPSEGYTF. Here the CDR3 DNA reads TGTGCCATCATGAAGTTGGACACCCCGAGCGAGGGCTACACCTTC.

V and J are TRBV6-1 and TRBJ1-1; D is perhaps TRBD1 (5 bases). Per germline, CDR1 MNHNS and CDR2 SASEGT. The V end was cut by 6 bases, the J end by 1 base, with 12 bases between. The CDR3 totals 14 residues. Here the CDR3 reads CASSGWGSNTEAFF. The CDR3 DNA follows: TGTGCCAGCAGCGGGTGGGGCTCGAACACTGAAGCTTTCTTT.

The V call is TRBV6-6, the J call TRBJ2-7; D is undetermined. Trimming took 0 bases from V and 6 from J, leaving 12 bases between them. From germline, CDR1 is MNHNY and CDR2 SVGAGI (reference sequence). The CDR3 consists of 14 residues. The CDR3 region is CASSYSVPKGEQYF. The CDR3 nucleotides are TGTGCCAGCAGTTACTCGGTTCCGAAAGGCGAGCAGTACTTC.

This clonotype was recorded at least ten times. V usage is TRBV7-9 and J usage is TRBJ2-3; D unresolved. Trimming removed 7 bases from V and 6 bases from J, with 8 bases in between. The CDR3 extends over 11 amino acids. Germline CDR1 SEHNR, CDR2 FQNEAQ (reference sequence). This CDR3 is CASTMGDTQYF. CDR3 nucleotides: TGTGCCAGCACCATGGGGGATACGCAGTATTTT.

This rearrangement joins TRBV6-4 to TRBJ2-1; 10 nucleotides align to TRBD2. The CDR3 has 14 residues. V dropped 6 bases and J dropped 8; count of bases not matched to a gene: 7. The germline V gene has CDR1 MRHNA and CDR2 SNTAGT. CDR3 coding DNA: TGTGCCAGCAGGCCCTTAGCGGGGGGTTATGAGCAGTTCTTC. This codes for CASRPLAGGYEQFF.

This rearrangement joins TRBV7-9 to TRBJ2-1; TRBD2 matches at 9 bases. After removal of 5 bases from V and 0 bases from J, the junction contained 5 bases not matched to a gene. This CDR3 region has 16 residues. The V gene's germline CDR1 is SEHNR and CDR2 FQNEAQ (reference sequence). CDR3 sequence: CASSTLAGYSYNEQFF. The DNA of the CDR3 is TGTGCCAGCAGCACCCTAGCGGGGTACTCCTACAATGAGCAGTTCTTC.

This sequence joins TRBV7-9 and TRBJ1-1; the D is unclear. Germline loops: CDR1 SEHNR, CDR2 FQNEAQ (reference sequence). Trimming took off 4 bases at V and 8 bases at J, with 2 bases between the two ends. The CDR3 consists of 9 residues. In nucleotides, the CDR3 is TGTGCCAGCAGCTCCGAAGCTTTCTTT. Translating gives CASSSEAFF.

J is TRBJ2-7 and V is TRBV10-3; D is undetermined. V lost 0 bases and J 4 bases, leaving 10 bases between the germline ends. The V gene's germline CDR1 is ENHRY and CDR2 SYGVKD. The CDR3 sequence is 14 residues long. The CDR3 region is CAISESTYPYEQYF. In nucleotides, the CDR3 is TGTGCCATCAGTGAGTCGACATATCCATACGAGCAGTACTTC.

The genes are TRBV20-1 and TRBJ1-1; no clear D gene. Per germline, CDR1 DFQATT and CDR2 SNEGSKA (reference sequence). The germline V and J ends were trimmed by 2 bases and 3 bases, with 13 bases remaining between them. There are 14 residues in the CDR3. This chain's CDR3 is CSARLNIGDTEAFF. The CDR3 nucleotides are TGCAGTGCTAGACTAAACATCGGGGACACTGAAGCTTTCTTT.

The V gene is TRBV6-5, the J gene TRBJ2-5; 10 bases fit TRBD1. Per the germline V gene, CDR1 is MNHEY and CDR2 is SVGAGI. CDR3 length: 15 residues. Losses at the gene ends were 5 bases for V and 7 bases for J; bases not matched to a gene: 10. The CDR3, as DNA: TGTGCCAGCAGTCAGAGAGGACAGGGGGGTCTGACCCAGTACTTC. This sequence encodes CASSQRGQGGLTQYF.

The chain is built from TRBV7-8 and TRBJ1-1, with 8 bases identical to TRBD1. Germline assignment: CDR1 SGHVS and CDR2 FQNEAQ. J gave up 1 base and V 5 bases, and 9 bases lay outside the gene matches. CDR3 length equals 16 residues. As DNA, the CDR3 is TGTGCCAGCAGCCCTCCCGGGACAGGTGCGAACACTGAAGCTTTCTTT. Translation gives CASSPPGTGANTEAFF.

In regard to this clonotype: One end of the junction varies from germline; a read error may be responsible. The chain uses TRBV20-1 and TRBJ2-5; 8 positions match TRBD2. CDR1 DFQATT and CDR2 SNEGSKA come from the germline V gene (reference sequence). CDR3 length equals 14 residues. In DNA form, the CDR3 reads TGCAGTACTAGCGGACTCGAAATCCAAGAGACCCAGTACTTC. This translates into CSTSGLEIQETQYF.

This clonotype has just a few counts. The genes are TRBV28 and TRBJ2-1; 9 bases map to TRBD2. Trimming at V came to 3 bases and at J to 7 bases, leaving 10 bases not matched to a gene. The CDR3 has 16 amino acids. The germline V gene has CDR1 MDHEN and CDR2 SYDVKM. CDR3 region: CASSFFAGGVWNEQFF. The CDR3 DNA is TGTGCCAGCAGTTTTTTTGCGGGGGGGGTTTGGAATGAGCAGTTCTTC.

Comments on this clonotype: This may be a read error, as it is one base from a much larger clone. V usage is TRBV7-2 and J usage is TRBJ2-7; 12 nucleotides align to TRBD1. CDR1 and CDR2 from the germline V gene are SGHTA and FQGNSA. This CDR3 comprises 13 residues. CDR3 sequence (DNA): TGTGCCAGCAGCCCCGGGACAGGGGGCGAGCGGTACTTC. Translating gives CASSPGTGGERYF.

This clonotype has only one observation. This chain links TRBV20-1 with TRBJ1-2, with D unclear. Germline CDR1 DFQATT, CDR2 SNEGSKA (reference sequence). V dropped 0 bases and J dropped 0 bases, with 5 bases sitting between them. The CDR3 sequence is 13 residues long. CDR3 nucleotides: TGCAGTGCTAGAGACCTAGCTAACTATGGCTACACCTTC. This translates into CSARDLANYGYTF.